This T cell receptor beta chain was obtained from a study of early T cells in non-severe SARS-CoV-2 infection. Study-wide points: CD4 and private specificities were missed by VDJdb matching, which favored anti-spike CD8 responses.

TCRdb reprocessed the 5' RACE reads via MiXCR and lists one record per CDR3 protein. The sample holds about 64,000 distinct CDR3 sequences, around 20% seen once. Trimming pared 7 bases from V and 5 bases from J, leaving 15 bases between. The CDR3 is made up of 14 amino acids. Germline CDR1 SNHLY, CDR2 FYNNEI. For this clonotype: Its target is unknown.

This TCR derives from an adult who was a healthcare worker with PCR-confirmed SARS-CoV-2 infection or an uninfected control (not recorded which). J is TRBJ2-1 and V is TRBV2; maybe TRBD2 (5 bases). The source material was whole blood, sampled at baseline. The DNA of the CDR3 is TGTGCCAGCACCTTGGAGGAGGTAAACAATGAGCAGTTCTTC. It codes for CASTLEEVNNEQFF.